The 6 T cell receptor beta chains presented below share a single source sample, sequenced in a study of blood T cell repertoires in COVID-19. Profiled with immunoSEQ multiplex PCR; TCRdb holds only in-frame clones, not every one. The repertoire holds over 450,000 clones, with 85% to 90% as singletons. The material sequenced was peripheral blood. These receptors originate from a woman between 50 and 59 years old with COVID-19, enrolled during active disease.

The rearrangement joins TRBV19 to TRBJ1-5; D might be TRBD1 (6 bases). CDR1 and CDR2 (germline): LNHDA, SQIVND (reference sequence). V was cut by 6 bases and J by 4 bases, with 13 bases left in between. The CDR3 length is 14 residues. As DNA, the CDR3 is TGTGCCAGTAGGAACAGGGTAGGAAATCAGCCCCAGCATTTT. Translated, it gives CASRNRVGNQPQHF.

This chain links TRBV3-1 (or the pseudogene TRBV3-2) with TRBJ1-1; D not resolved. The CDR3 sequence is 14 residues long. Deletions cut 2 bases from V and 5 bases from J, with 12 bases between. CDR1 is LGHDT and CDR2 is YNNKEL in the germline V gene (reference sequence). CDR3 in DNA: TGTGCCAGCAGCCAAATAGTGGGAGAAACTGAAGCTTTCTTT. This sequence encodes CASSQIVGETEAFF.

This clone was detected only once. The chain couples TRBV29-1 to TRBJ1-2, with a tentative D call TRBD1 (5 bases). The CDR3 runs 11 residues. The germline V gene encodes CDR1 SQVTM and CDR2 ANQGSEA. V lost 3 bases and J 4 bases, leaving 6 bases between the germline ends. The CDR3 DNA is TGCAGCGTTGACAGGGTCTATGGCTACACCTTC. Its protein is CSVDRVYGYTF.

The chain is built from TRBV10-2 and TRBJ1-1; perhaps TRBD1 as D (5 bases). Germline V gene sequence: CDR1 WSHSY, CDR2 SAAADI. The CDR3 spans 13 residues. Trimming left V 8 bases short and J 8 bases short, with 18 bases between. In DNA form, the CDR3 reads TGCGCCAGCTGGCCTGTCCCAGGGTCGGAAGCTTTCTTT. Amino acid sequence: CASWPVPGSEAFF.

The rearrangement joins TRBV30 to TRBJ2-1; 13 positions match TRBD2. J was trimmed by 13 bases and V by 0 bases; bases with no gene match: 3. The CDR3 is 13 amino acids. Germline V CDR1 and CDR2: GTSNPN, SVGIG (reference sequence). CDR3 sequence (DNA): TGTGCCTGGAGTGTACTAGCGGGGGGGCAACAGTTCTTC. This encodes CAWSVLAGGQQFF.

This chain links TRBV21-1 with TRBJ1-5. TRBV21-1 is termed a pseudogene. The CDR3 contains 15 residues. CDR3: CASSKALGGDQPQHF. For the CDR3, the DNA is TGTGCCAGCAGCAAAGCGCTAGGAGGGGATCAGCCCCAGCATTTT.